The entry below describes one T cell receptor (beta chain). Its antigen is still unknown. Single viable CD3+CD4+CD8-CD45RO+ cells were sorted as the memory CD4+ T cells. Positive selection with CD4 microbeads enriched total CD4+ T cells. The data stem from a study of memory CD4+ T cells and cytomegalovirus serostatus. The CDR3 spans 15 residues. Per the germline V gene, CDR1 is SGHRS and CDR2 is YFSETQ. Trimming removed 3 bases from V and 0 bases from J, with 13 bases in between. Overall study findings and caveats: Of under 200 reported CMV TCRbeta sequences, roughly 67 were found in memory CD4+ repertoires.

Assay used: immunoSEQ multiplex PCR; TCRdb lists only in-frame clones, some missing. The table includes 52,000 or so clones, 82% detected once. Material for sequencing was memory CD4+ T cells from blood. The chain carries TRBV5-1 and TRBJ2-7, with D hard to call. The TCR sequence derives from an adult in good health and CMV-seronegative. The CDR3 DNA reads TGCGCCAGCAGCTCTCTCCCGTCGAGCTCCTACGAGCAGTACTTC. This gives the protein CASSSLPSSSYEQYF.